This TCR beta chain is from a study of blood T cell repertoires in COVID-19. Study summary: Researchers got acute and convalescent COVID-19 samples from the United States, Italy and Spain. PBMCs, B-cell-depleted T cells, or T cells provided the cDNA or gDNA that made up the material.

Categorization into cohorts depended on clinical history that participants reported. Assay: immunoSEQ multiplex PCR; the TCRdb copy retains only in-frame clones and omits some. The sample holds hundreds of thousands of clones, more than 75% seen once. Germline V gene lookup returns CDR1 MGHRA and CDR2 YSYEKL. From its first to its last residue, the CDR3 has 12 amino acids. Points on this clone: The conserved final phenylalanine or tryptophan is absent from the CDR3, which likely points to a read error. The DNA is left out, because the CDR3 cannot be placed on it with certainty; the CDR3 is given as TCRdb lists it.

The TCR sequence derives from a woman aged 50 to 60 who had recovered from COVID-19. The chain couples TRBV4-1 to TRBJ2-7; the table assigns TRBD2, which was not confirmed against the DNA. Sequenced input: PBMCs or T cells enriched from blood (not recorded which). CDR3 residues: CASSQDASGVEH.